This is a list of T cell receptor beta chains from one sample in a study of technical replicates of blood from several donors. Libraries were prepared by immunoSEQ multiplex PCR; TCRdb keeps only in-frame clonotypes and omits some of them. Of 65,000 to 80,000 clones detected, around 90% appear once; the ten largest clones hold approximately 0.4%. The sample taken for sequencing was T cells isolated from PBMCs. The receptor source for this set is a human donor in good health. CDR3s include the opening cysteine and the closing phenylalanine or tryptophan. The D gene is left open where the match is weak. Clone size, where shown, is once, few, many, or a class for clones that have expanded.

D gene,V gene,clone size,J gene,CDR3 protein,CDR3 DNA
NA,TRBV2,NA,TRBJ2-2,CASSEWQNPGELFF,TGTGCCAGCAGTGAATGGCAAAACCCCGGGGAGCTGTTTTTT
NA,TRBV6-1,NA,TRBJ1-5,CASNPSGYQPQHF,TGTGCCAGCAATCCTTCCGGGTATCAGCCCCAGCATTTT
TRBD2,TRBV19,NA,TRBJ2-7,CASSIERELSYEQYF,TGTGCCAGTAGTATAGAGCGGGAGCTCTCCTACGAGCAGTACTTC
TRBD2,TRBV7-9,NA,TRBJ2-1,CASSSGLAGVEQFF,TGTGCCAGCAGCTCAGGACTAGCGGGAGTTGAGCAGTTCTTC
NA,TRBV28,NA,TRBJ1-5,CASSRGGFDQPQHF,TGTGCCAGCAGCCGCGGGGGGTTTGATCAGCCCCAGCATTTT
TRBD1,TRBV6-5,NA,TRBJ1-1,CASSYGGQGALAFF,TGTGCCAGCAGTTATGGAGGACAGGGGGCTTTAGCTTTCTTT
NA,TRBV10-3,NA,TRBJ2-6,CATTGHHALASGANVLTF,TGTGCCACCACGGGACACCATGCCCTCGCCTCTGGGGCCAACGTCCTGACTTTC
TRBD1,TRBV19,NA,TRBJ1-5,CASKITGGKPQHF,TGTGCCAGTAAGATTACAGGGGGAAAGCCCCAGCATTTT
NA,TRBV18,once,TRBJ2-7,CASSNSARGNEQYF,TGTGCCAGCTCAAACTCTGCTCGGGGGAACGAGCAGTACTTC
NA,TRBV13,NA,TRBJ1-4,CASSRGGDKLFF,TGTGCCAGCAGCCGGGGAGGGGATAAACTGTTTTTT
NA,TRBV10-3,NA,TRBJ2-2,CAINDPVDTGELFF,TGTGCCATCAATGATCCCGTTGACACCGGGGAGCTGTTTTTT
NA,TRBV7-9,NA,TRBJ2-7,CASSAGAWEQYF,TGTGCCAGCAGCGCAGGGGCGTGGGAGCAGTACTTC
NA,TRBV18,NA,TRBJ1-1,CASSPLDFSGAFF,TGTGCCAGCTCACCACTGGATTTTAGCGGAGCTTTCTTT
TRBD2,TRBV11-2,NA,TRBJ2-1,CASSLRGSGRFNEQFF,TGTGCCAGCAGCCTCCGGGGTAGCGGGAGGTTCAATGAGCAGTTCTTC
NA,TRBV2,NA,TRBJ2-7,CASTARGMDEQYF,TGTGCCAGCACCGCAAGGGGAATGGACGAGCAGTACTTC
NA,TRBV5-1,NA,TRBJ1-1,CASSPEGVVGTEAFF,TGCGCCAGCAGCCCCGAGGGGGTCGTGGGCACTGAAGCTTTCTTT
TRBD2,TRBV7-3,once,TRBJ2-1,CASRRVAGDNEQFF,TGTGCCAGCAGACGGGTAGCGGGAGACAATGAGCAGTTCTTC
NA,TRBV7-9,few,TRBJ1-1,CASSLVGPGKVTEAFF,TGTGCCAGCAGCTTAGTAGGCCCAGGGAAGGTCACTGAAGCTTTCTTT
NA,TRBV5-5,NA,TRBJ2-7,CASSSSYEQYF,TGTGCCAGCAGCTCTAGCTACGAGCAGTACTTC
NA,TRBV19,NA,TRBJ1-5,CASSIVDTSNQPQHF,TGTGCCAGTAGTATAGTGGACACTAGCAATCAGCCCCAGCATTTT
NA,TRBV4-2,few,TRBJ1-1,CASSQDSEAFF,TGTGCCAGCAGCCAGGACAGTGAAGCTTTCTTT
NA,TRBV9,NA,TRBJ2-1,CASSVTGGAYNEQFF,TGTGCCAGCAGCGTAACCGGCGGGGCTTACAATGAGCAGTTCTTC
NA,TRBV18,NA,TRBJ2-3,CASSMRTDTQYF,TGTGCCAGCTCAATGAGAACAGATACGCAGTATTTT
NA,TRBV6-1,NA,TRBJ2-5,CASSEASLGVATQYF,TGTGCCAGCAGTGAAGCCTCCCTAGGAGTTGCGACCCAGTACTTC
TRBD1,TRBV18,NA,TRBJ1-2,CASSPRTGLDYGYTF,TGTGCCAGCTCACCGAGGACAGGATTGGACTATGGCTACACCTTC
NA,TRBV29-1,NA,TRBJ1-1,CSVAPGAANTEAFF,TGCAGCGTTGCCCCAGGGGCCGCCAACACTGAAGCTTTCTTT
NA,TRBV7-9,few,TRBJ2-2,CASSQLGGNTGELFF,TGTGCCAGCAGCCAACTAGGCGGGAACACCGGGGAGCTGTTTTTT
TRBD1,TRBV29-1,few,TRBJ1-1,CSVPRGGTGEAFF,TGCAGCGTCCCGAGAGGGGGGACAGGGGAAGCTTTCTTT
NA,TRBV7-2,NA,TRBJ1-5,CASSLDAGAQPQHF,TGTGCCAGCAGCTTAGACGCGGGGGCTCAGCCCCAGCATTTT
NA,TRBV7-3,NA,TRBJ1-1,CASSLGSEAFF,TGTGCCAGCAGCTTAGGTAGTGAAGCTTTCTTT
TRBD2,TRBV6-5,NA,TRBJ2-1,CASSRAGADEQFF,TGTGCCAGCAGTAGGGCGGGAGCTGATGAGCAGTTCTTC
TRBD2,TRBV5-5,NA,TRBJ2-7,CASSQGTSGYYEQYF,TGTGCCAGCAGCCAGGGGACTAGCGGATACTACGAGCAGTACTTC
TRBD1,TRBV7-7,NA,TRBJ2-5,CASSPMTGSAETQYF,TGTGCTAGCAGTCCTATGACAGGGAGTGCAGAGACCCAGTACTTC
TRBD1,TRBV6-8,few,TRBJ2-5,CASSYSGTGGGWETQYF,TGTGCCAGCAGTTACTCAGGGACAGGGGGCGGGTGGGAGACCCAGTACTTC
NA,TRBV7-3,few,TRBJ1-1,CASSSGVGGLAFF,TGTGCCAGCAGCTCCGGGGTGGGGGGGCTAGCTTTCTTT
TRBD2,TRBV23-1,NA,TRBJ2-1,CASSHRYSGDNNEQFF,TGCGCCAGCAGTCATCGTTATAGCGGGGATAACAATGAGCAGTTCTTC
NA,TRBV5-8,NA,TRBJ1-1,CASSKIKAGAFF,TGTGCCAGCAGCAAGATAAAGGCAGGCGCTTTCTTT
NA,TRBV27,NA,TRBJ1-5,CASSLSPNQPQHF,TGTGCCAGCAGTTTAAGCCCTAATCAGCCCCAGCATTTT
TRBD1,TRBV18,NA,TRBJ1-5,CASSQQGHQPQHF,TGTGCCAGCTCGCAACAGGGGCATCAGCCCCAGCATTTT
NA,TRBV28,NA,TRBJ2-2,CASSLKWGPRTGELFF,TGTGCCAGCAGTTTAAAGTGGGGCCCGCGGACCGGGGAGCTGTTTTTT
NA,TRBV27,NA,TRBJ2-7,CASSPGQSSYEQYF,TGTGCCAGCAGTCCGGGACAAAGCTCCTACGAGCAGTACTTC
NA,TRBV28,NA,TRBJ2-1,CASSWGHVGNEQFF,TGTGCCAGCAGTTGGGGGCATGTAGGCAATGAGCAGTTCTTC
NA,TRBV6-1,NA,TRBJ2-2,CASRPDSGTGELFF,TGTGCCAGCAGGCCGGATAGCGGCACCGGGGAGCTGTTTTTT
TRBD2,TRBV6-5,NA,TRBJ2-1,CASSWIAGEYNEQFF,TGTGCCAGCAGTTGGATAGCGGGAGAGTACAATGAGCAGTTCTTC